This entry lists 27 T cell receptor beta chains sequenced from one sample in a study of TIL therapy for anti-PD-1-resistant metastatic lung cancer. The time point is: pre-treatment sample, taken before nivolumab and TIL therapy. This was the immunoSEQ v3 assay. TCRdb's copy holds only in-frame clones and misses some; the assay was immunoSEQ multiplex PCR. The repertoire consists of some 60,000 clones, with 73% occurring once and the leading ten covering about 2%. Specimen: blood, collected at baseline. The receptor source for this set is a person aged 25-80 years with non-small cell lung cancer.

This clone appeared once. In DNA, the CDR3 is TGCGCCAGCAGCCAAAACCAGGGGGCTCTAGGAGGAAACACCATATATTTT. It codes for CASSQNQGALGGNTIYF. V and J are TRBV4-1 and TRBJ1-3, with TRBD1 identical over 8 bases. The germline gives CDR1 MGHRA, CDR2 YSYEKL. J lost 4 bases, V lost 2 bases, and 10 bases had no gene match. The CDR3 is made up of 17 amino acids.

This chain joins TRBV7-8 and TRBJ1-2; TRBD1 agrees at 8 bases. Germline trimming cut 5 bases from V and 4 bases from J; bases unmatched to any gene: 3. This CDR3 is built from 13 residues. Germline CDR1 SGHVS, CDR2 FQNEAQ. The CDR3 DNA follows: TGTGCCAGCAGCCCGGGACAGGCCTATGGCTACACCTTC. Residues: CASSPGQAYGYTF.

The CDR3 DNA is TGTGCCAGCAGTGGACAGCTGAACACTGAAGCTTTCTTT. This encodes CASSGQLNTEAFF. The genes are TRBV6-5 and TRBJ1-1; TRBD1 is a possible D gene (6 bases). V shed 5 bases and J shed 0 bases, with 7 bases lying between them. The CDR3 spans 13 residues. Germline V CDR1 and CDR2: MNHEY, SVGAGI.

The chain links TRBV6-6 to TRBJ1-5; the match to TRBD1 covers 8 bases. J was trimmed by 6 bases and V by 7 bases; bases with no gene match: 8. Germline V gene data show CDR1 as MNHNY and CDR2 as SVGAGI (reference sequence). The CDR3 consists of 14 residues. CDR3 residues: CASMVGQGVQPQHF. As DNA, the CDR3 is TGTGCCAGCATGGTCGGACAGGGCGTTCAGCCCCAGCATTTT.

In this sample, this clone turned up a few times. The gene calls are TRBV28 and TRBJ1-6, with 11 nucleotides matching TRBD1. Germline assignment: CDR1 MDHEN and CDR2 SYDVKM. With V trimmed by 7 bases and J by 10 bases, 6 bases remained unmatched. This CDR3 spans 14 amino acids. CDR3 bases: TGTGCCAGCACTTCCGGGACAGGGGGATCACCCCTCCACTTT. Translation: CASTSGTGGSPLHF.

The chain is built from TRBV11-2 and TRBJ2-3; unclear D gene. This CDR3 has 11 residues. CDR1 is SGHAT and CDR2 is FQNNGV in the germline V gene. V was pared by 6 bases and J by 8 bases, with 9 bases between. The CDR3: CASSIEVTQYF. The DNA of the CDR3 is TGTGCCAGCAGTATCGAAGTTACGCAGTATTTT.

This chain links TRBV1 with TRBJ2-7; TRBD2 was called by the table and not checked on the DNA. TRBV1 is classified as a pseudogene. This CDR3 region has 16 residues. CDR3 residues: CTSSQDGGALPYEQYF. CDR3 in DNA: TGCACCAGCAGCCAAGATGGGGGGGCCCTCCCATACGAGCAGTACTTC.

The chain carries TRBV5-5 and TRBJ2-7; 8 bases line up with TRBD1. The CDR3 sequence is 14 residues long. Per the germline V gene, CDR1 is SGHKS and CDR2 is YYEKEE (reference sequence). Trimming cost V 3 bases and J 4 bases; bases outside gene matches: 6. DNA of the CDR3: TGTGCCAGCAGCTCCGGGACAGGAGTTTACGAGCAGTACTTC. Protein: CASSSGTGVYEQYF.

The chain has TRBV4-3 and TRBJ1-6; D unresolved. Germline V gene sequence: CDR1 LGHNA, CDR2 YSLEER. The CDR3 extends over 14 amino acids. With 1 base removed from V and 9 bases from J, the gap between germline ends came to 10 bases. CDR3 in amino acids: CASSQGGRSSPLHF. In DNA, the CDR3 is TGCGCCAGCAGCCAAGGTGGGAGGTCTTCACCCCTCCACTTT.

V usage is TRBV5-4 and J usage is TRBJ1-6; TRBD1 aligns across 7 bases. The J segment lost 7 bases and the V segment lost 3 bases, leaving 7 bases of the junction unmatched. Germline V lookup: CDR1 SGHNT, CDR2 YYREEE (reference sequence). The CDR3 length is 15 residues. Here the CDR3 reads CASSSGTVTNSPLHF. The DNA of the CDR3 is TGTGCCAGCAGCTCCGGGACAGTAACAAATTCACCCCTCCACTTT. The variable domain in full, with the rest retrieved from reference TRBV5-4 and TRBJ1-6, is ETGVTQSPTHLIKTRGQQVTLRCSSQSGHNTVSWYQQALGQGPQFIFQYYREEENGRGNFPPRFSGLQFPNYSSELNVNALELDDSALYLCASSSGTVTNSPLHFGNGTRLTVT.

The rearrangement links TRBV5-1 to TRBJ2-4; TRBD2 is a possible D gene (5 bases). Between the trimmed V and J ends, which lost 0 bases and 9 bases, there was a span of 13 bases. In germline, CDR1 is SGHRS, CDR2 YFSETQ. The CDR3 sequence is 14 residues long. CDR3 in DNA: TGCGCCAGCAGCTTGGCAGAGGGTATGATCATTCAGTACTTC. It codes for CASSLAEGMIIQYF.

This rearrangement joins TRBV4-1 to TRBJ2-7; tentatively, D is TRBD1 (6 bases). The ends were cut back, 2 bases at V and 0 bases at J, with 14 bases in the middle. The CDR3 runs to 16 residues. Looked up from germline, CDR1 is MGHRA and CDR2 is YSYEKL. CDR3 loop: CASSQRAGTISYEQYF. CDR3 nucleotides: TGCGCCAGCAGCCAAAGGGCCGGGACAATCTCCTACGAGCAGTACTTC.

This clone was detected only once. The genes are TRBV7-6 and TRBJ2-7; D unresolved. Germline CDR1 is SGHVS and CDR2 is FNYEAQ. CDR3 length equals 13 residues. Between the trimmed V and J ends, which lost 3 bases and 2 bases, there was a span of 8 bases. The CDR3 nucleotides read TGTGCCAGCAGCTTGGGCAGTCCCTACGAGCAGTACTTC. Its protein product is CASSLGSPYEQYF.

The count of this clone is one. The chain combines TRBV4-3 with TRBJ2-2; 13 bases map to TRBD2. The CDR3 extends over 18 amino acids. Germline CDR1 and CDR2: LGHNA and YSLEER. The V and J ends lost 5 bases and 2 bases, in that order; junction bases with no gene match: 8. The CDR3 bases are TGCGCCAGCAGCTCCCGACTAGCGGGGGGACTAAACACCGGGGAGCTGTTTTTT. Amino acid sequence: CASSSRLAGGLNTGELFF.

The chain joins TRBV10-3 to TRBJ2-3, with 10 bases identical to TRBD2. Per germline, CDR1 ENHRY and CDR2 SYGVKD. Germline trimming cut 0 bases from V and 5 bases from J; bases unmatched to any gene: 11. This CDR3 contains 18 residues. The CDR3 DNA reads TGTGCCATCAGTGAGTCGGGGGAGGCTAGCGGGAGAAGAGATACGCAGTATTTT. Encoded protein: CAISESGEASGRRDTQYF.

This clone was seen only once. Other DNA variants within this sample encode the same CDR3. The chain combines TRBV5-6 with TRBJ2-7; 7 bases align to TRBD2. Germline V CDR1 and CDR2: SGHDT, YYEEEE. Trimming at V came to 0 bases and at J to 4 bases, leaving 1 base not matched to a gene. CDR3 length: 13 amino acids. The CDR3 loop is CASSLASGYEQYF. The CDR3 DNA reads TGTGCCAGCAGCTTGGCTAGCGGATACGAGCAGTACTTC.

This clone was seen a few times. V is TRBV4-1 and J is TRBJ1-3, with no clear D. Trimming shortened V by 1 base and J by 0 bases, and 13 bases separated the two germline ends. The CDR3 contains 17 residues. Germline CDR1 MGHRA, CDR2 YSYEKL. This CDR3 reads CASSQVGVPSSGNTIYF. CDR3 sequence (DNA): TGCGCCAGCAGCCAAGTGGGAGTTCCTAGCTCTGGAAACACCATATATTTT.

The chain combines TRBV5-1 with TRBJ2-3; 7 bases map to TRBD1. CDR3 length equals 14 residues. The J segment lost 0 bases and the V segment lost 4 bases, leaving 2 bases of the junction unmatched. Germline V lookup: CDR1 SGHRS, CDR2 YFSETQ. DNA for the CDR3: TGCGCCAGCAGCCGGGACAGTAGCACAGATACGCAGTATTTT. This encodes CASSRDSSTDTQYF.

V gene TRBV30 combines with J gene TRBJ2-7, with D unclear. The CDR3 covers 13 residues. With 1 base removed from V and 4 bases from J, the gap between germline ends came to 11 bases. Germline CDR1 GTSNPN, CDR2 SVGIG (reference sequence). The CDR3 DNA follows: TGTGCCTGGAGTGAAGATGTTGCGTACGAGCAGTACTTC. This codes for CAWSEDVAYEQYF. Supplemented by reference TRBV30 and TRBJ2-7, the full variable domain reads SQTIHQWPATLVQPVGSPLSLECTVEGTSNPNLYWYRQAAGRGLQLLFYSVGIGQISSEVPQNLSASRPQDRQFILSSKKLLLSDSGFYLCAWSEDVAYEQYFGPGTRLTVT.

The chain couples TRBV18 to TRBJ1-5; D ambiguous. V was pared by 1 base and J by 3 bases, with 16 bases between. CDR1 is KGHSH and CDR2 is LQKENI in the germline V gene. The CDR3 covers 17 residues. CDR3 residues: CASSPRGSGGNNQPQHF. CDR3 bases: TGTGCCAGCTCACCACGTGGGAGCGGCGGGAACAATCAGCCCCAGCATTTT.

This clone was seen more than once but under ten times. V usage is TRBV6-5 and J usage is TRBJ1-2; D ambiguous. Between the trimmed V and J ends, which lost 5 bases and 8 bases, there was a span of 12 bases. There are 12 residues in the CDR3. Germline loops: CDR1 MNHEY, CDR2 SVGAGI. The CDR3 sequence is CASSLRGWGYTF. The DNA of the CDR3 is TGTGCCAGCAGTCTACGGGGTTGGGGCTACACCTTC.

This chain links TRBV4-1 with TRBJ1-5, with D possibly TRBD1 on 6 matching bases. V was clipped by 0 bases and J by 5 bases, with 23 bases between them. The CDR3 is 19 amino acids. CDR1 MGHRA and CDR2 YSYEKL come from the germline V gene. The CDR3 is CASSQDPLGTGRYDQPQHF. The CDR3 DNA reads as TGCGCCAGCAGCCAAGATCCATTAGGAACAGGGAGGTACGATCAGCCCCAGCATTTT.

The chain links TRBV9 to TRBJ2-3, with 9 bases identical to TRBD2. The CDR3 is 16 amino acids. V shed 2 bases and J 4 bases; nucleotides not matched to a gene: 8. The germline CDR1 and CDR2 sequences are SGDLS and YYNGEE. The CDR3 DNA sequence: TGTGCCAGCAGCGTTGGCGGGGGGGGCTATTCAGATACGCAGTATTTT. It translates to CASSVGGGGYSDTQYF.

The rearrangement joins TRBV6-5 to TRBJ2-5, with TRBD2 matching over 7 bases. The V gene end was trimmed by 6 bases and the J gene end by 1 base; junction bases not matched to a gene: 2. From germline, CDR1 is MNHEY and CDR2 SVGAGI. The CDR3 runs 13 residues. CDR3 sequence: CASRRTSQETQYF. The CDR3 DNA reads as TGTGCCAGCAGGCGGACTAGCCAAGAGACCCAGTACTTC.

The chain is built from TRBV7-3 and TRBJ1-2; the D is unclear. With 2 bases removed from V and 6 bases from J, the gap between germline ends came to 10 bases. Germline assignment: CDR1 SGHTA and CDR2 FQGTGA. This CDR3 spans 13 amino acids. CDR3 loop: CASSLLSGNGYTF. CDR3 nucleotides: TGTGCCAGCAGCTTATTGTCCGGGAATGGCTACACCTTC.

The V call is TRBV7-6, the J call TRBJ2-7, with D uncertain. Trimming shortened V by 6 bases and J by 2 bases, and 5 bases separated the two germline ends. In germline, CDR1 is SGHVS, CDR2 FNYEAQ. This CDR3 has 11 residues. The CDR3 DNA sequence: TGTGCCAGCAGTTTTACCTACGAGCAGTACTTC. Amino acid sequence: CASSFTYEQYF. Full variable domain (remainder filled in from reference TRBV7-6 and TRBJ2-7): GAGVSQSPRYKVTKRGQDVALRCDPISGHVSLYWYRQALGQGPEFLTYFNYEAQQDKSGLPNDRFSAERPEGSISTLTIQRTEQRDSAMYRCASSFTYEQYFGPGTRLTVT.

CDR3 residues: CASSLAGQGGPADTEAFF. DNA of the CDR3: TGCGCCAGCAGCTTGGCAGGGCAGGGAGGGCCAGCGGACACTGAAGCTTTCTTT. The rearrangement joins TRBV5-1 to TRBJ1-1; a possible D gene is TRBD1 (5 bases). This CDR3 has 18 amino acids. Between the trimmed V and J ends, which lost 0 bases and 3 bases, there was a span of 21 bases. From germline, CDR1 is SGHRS and CDR2 YFSETQ. Full variable domain (missing parts from reference TRBV5-1 and TRBJ1-1): KAGVTQTPRYLIKTRGQQVTLSCSPISGHRSVSWYQQTPGQGLQFLFEYFSETQRNKGNFPGRFSGRQFSNSRSEMNVSTLELGDSALYLCASSLAGQGGPADTEAFFGQGTRLTVV.